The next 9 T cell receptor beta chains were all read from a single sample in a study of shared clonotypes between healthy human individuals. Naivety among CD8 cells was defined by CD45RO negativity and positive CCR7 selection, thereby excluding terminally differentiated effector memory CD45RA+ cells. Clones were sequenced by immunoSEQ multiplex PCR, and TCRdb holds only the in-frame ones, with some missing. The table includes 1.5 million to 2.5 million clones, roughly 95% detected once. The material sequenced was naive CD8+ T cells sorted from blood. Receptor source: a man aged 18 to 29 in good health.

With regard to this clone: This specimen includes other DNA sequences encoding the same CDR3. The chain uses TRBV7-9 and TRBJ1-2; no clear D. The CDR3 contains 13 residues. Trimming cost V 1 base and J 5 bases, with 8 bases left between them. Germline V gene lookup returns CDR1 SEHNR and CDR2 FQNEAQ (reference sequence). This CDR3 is CASSLGGVYGYTF. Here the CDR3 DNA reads TGTGCCAGCAGCTTAGGGGGTGTGTATGGCTACACCTTC.

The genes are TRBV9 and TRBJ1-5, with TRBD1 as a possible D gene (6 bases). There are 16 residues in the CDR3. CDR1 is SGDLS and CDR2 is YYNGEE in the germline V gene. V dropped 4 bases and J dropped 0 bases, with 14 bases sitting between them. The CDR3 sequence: CASSPEGGNSNQPQHF. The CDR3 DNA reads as TGTGCCAGCAGCCCAGAGGGGGGGAATAGCAATCAGCCCCAGCATTTT.

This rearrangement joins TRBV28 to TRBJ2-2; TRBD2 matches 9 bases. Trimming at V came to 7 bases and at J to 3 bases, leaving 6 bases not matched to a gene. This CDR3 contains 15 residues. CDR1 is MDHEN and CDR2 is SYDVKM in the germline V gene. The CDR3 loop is CASTPGLADTGELFF. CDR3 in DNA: TGTGCCAGCACTCCGGGACTAGCCGACACCGGGGAGCTGTTTTTT.

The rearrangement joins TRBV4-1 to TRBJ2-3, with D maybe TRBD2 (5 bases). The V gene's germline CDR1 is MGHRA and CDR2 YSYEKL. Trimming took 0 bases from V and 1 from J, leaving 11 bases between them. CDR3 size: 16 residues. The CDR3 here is CASSQESGWGTDTQYF. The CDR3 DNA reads TGCGCCAGCAGCCAAGAGAGCGGATGGGGCACAGATACGCAGTATTTT.

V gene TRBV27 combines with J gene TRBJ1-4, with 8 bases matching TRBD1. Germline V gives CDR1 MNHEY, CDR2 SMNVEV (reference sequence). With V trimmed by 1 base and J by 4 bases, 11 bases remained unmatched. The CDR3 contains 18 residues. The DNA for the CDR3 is TGTGCCAGCAGTTTATTAAATGAGGGACAGGCGAATAATGAAAAACTGTTTTTT. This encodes CASSLLNEGQANNEKLFF.

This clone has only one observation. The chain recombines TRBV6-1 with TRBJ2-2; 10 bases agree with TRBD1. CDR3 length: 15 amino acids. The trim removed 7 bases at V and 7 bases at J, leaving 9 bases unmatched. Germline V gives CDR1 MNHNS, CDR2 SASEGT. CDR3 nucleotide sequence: TGTGCCAGCACCCTGAGACAGGGGGCAGGCGGGGAGCTGTTTTTT. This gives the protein CASTLRQGAGGELFF.

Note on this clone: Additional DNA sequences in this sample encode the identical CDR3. The CDR3 DNA follows: TGTGCCAGCAGCTTCGACAGGGACGAGCAGTACTTC. It yields the protein CASSFDRDEQYF. This sequence joins TRBV7-8 and TRBJ2-7; 7 bases are a match to TRBD1. Trimming cost V 3 bases and J 5 bases; bases outside gene matches: 1. Per the germline V gene, CDR1 is SGHVS and CDR2 is FQNEAQ. This CDR3 region has 12 residues.

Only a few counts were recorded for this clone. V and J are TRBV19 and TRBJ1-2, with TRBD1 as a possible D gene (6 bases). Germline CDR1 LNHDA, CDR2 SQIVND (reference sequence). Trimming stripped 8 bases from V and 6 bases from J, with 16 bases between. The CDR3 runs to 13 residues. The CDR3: CASSLDSLDGYTF. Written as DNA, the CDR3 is TGTGCCAGTTCCTTGGACAGCCTAGATGGCTACACCTTC.

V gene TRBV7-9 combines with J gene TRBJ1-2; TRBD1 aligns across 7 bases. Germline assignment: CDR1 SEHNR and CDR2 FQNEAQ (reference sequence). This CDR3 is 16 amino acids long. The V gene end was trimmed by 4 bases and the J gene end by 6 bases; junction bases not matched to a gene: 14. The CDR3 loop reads CASSSSTGAALDGYTF. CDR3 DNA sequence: TGTGCCAGCAGCTCGAGTACAGGGGCAGCTTTAGATGGCTACACCTTC.